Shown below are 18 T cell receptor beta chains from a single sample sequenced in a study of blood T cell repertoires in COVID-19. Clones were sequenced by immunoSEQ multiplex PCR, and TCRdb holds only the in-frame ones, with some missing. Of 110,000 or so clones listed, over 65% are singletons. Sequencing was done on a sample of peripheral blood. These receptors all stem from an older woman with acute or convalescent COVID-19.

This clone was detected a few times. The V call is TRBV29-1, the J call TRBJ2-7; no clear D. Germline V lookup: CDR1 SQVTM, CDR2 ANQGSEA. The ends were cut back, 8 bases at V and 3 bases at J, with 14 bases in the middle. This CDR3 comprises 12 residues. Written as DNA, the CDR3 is TGCAGCTCCCTCGGCGGATACTACGAGCAGTACTTC. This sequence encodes CSSLGGYYEQYF.

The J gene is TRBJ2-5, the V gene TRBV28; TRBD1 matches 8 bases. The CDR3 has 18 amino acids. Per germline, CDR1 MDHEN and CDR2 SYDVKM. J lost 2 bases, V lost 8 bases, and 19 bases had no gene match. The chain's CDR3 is CASGLRGRGAGGQETQYF. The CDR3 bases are TGTGCCAGCGGCCTCAGGGGGCGCGGAGCAGGGGGGCAAGAGACCCAGTACTTC.

As DNA, the CDR3 is TGTGCCACCAGTGATACGGATGAGCAGTTCTTC. Translating gives CATSDTDEQFF. The chain combines TRBV24-1 with TRBJ2-1; D unresolved. Trimming removed 3 bases at V and 8 bases at J, with 4 bases between. The CDR3 sequence is 11 residues long. Germline V CDR1 and CDR2: KGHDR, SFDVKD.

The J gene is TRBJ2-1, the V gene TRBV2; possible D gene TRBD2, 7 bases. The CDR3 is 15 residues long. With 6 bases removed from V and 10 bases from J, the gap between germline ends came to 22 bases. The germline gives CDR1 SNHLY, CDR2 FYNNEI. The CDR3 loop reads CASRDAGATTGEQFF. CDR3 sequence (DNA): TGTGCCAGCAGGGATGCGGGGGCCACGACGGGGGAGCAGTTCTTC.

The CDR3 region is CASSSGGRGSSGTDTQYF. As DNA, the CDR3 is TGTGCCAGTAGTAGTGGTGGCAGGGGGAGTTCGGGCACAGATACGCAGTATTTT. V gene TRBV19 combines with J gene TRBJ2-3; TRBD1 aligns across 7 bases. Germline V lookup: CDR1 LNHDA, CDR2 SQIVND (reference sequence). The CDR3 extends over 18 amino acids. V trimming: 4 bases; J trimming: 1 base; junction bases outside the gene matches: 14.

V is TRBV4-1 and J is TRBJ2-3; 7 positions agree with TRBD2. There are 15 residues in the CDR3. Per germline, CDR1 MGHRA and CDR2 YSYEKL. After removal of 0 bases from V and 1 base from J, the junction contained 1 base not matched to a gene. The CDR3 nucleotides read TGCGCCAGCAGCCAAGATCGGGAGGGCACAGATACGCAGTATTTT. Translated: CASSQDREGTDTQYF.

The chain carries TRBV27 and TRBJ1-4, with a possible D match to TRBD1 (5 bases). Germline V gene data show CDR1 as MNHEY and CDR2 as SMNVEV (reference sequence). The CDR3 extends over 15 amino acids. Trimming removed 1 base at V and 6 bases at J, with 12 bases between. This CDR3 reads CASSLWQGGDEKLFF. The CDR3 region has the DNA TGTGCCAGCAGTTTATGGCAGGGAGGTGATGAAAAACTGTTTTTT.

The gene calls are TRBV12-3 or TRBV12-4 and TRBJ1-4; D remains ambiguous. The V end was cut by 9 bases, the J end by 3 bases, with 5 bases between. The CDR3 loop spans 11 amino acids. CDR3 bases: TGTGCCAGGAAGCCTAATGAAAAACTGTTTTTT. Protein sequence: CARKPNEKLFF.

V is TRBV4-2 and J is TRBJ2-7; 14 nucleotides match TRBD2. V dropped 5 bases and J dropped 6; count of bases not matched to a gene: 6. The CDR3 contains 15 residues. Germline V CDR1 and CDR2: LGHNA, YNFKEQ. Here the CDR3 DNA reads TGTGCCAGCAGCGAAAGGGGACTAGCGGGGGTCGAGCAGTACTTC. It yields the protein CASSERGLAGVEQYF.

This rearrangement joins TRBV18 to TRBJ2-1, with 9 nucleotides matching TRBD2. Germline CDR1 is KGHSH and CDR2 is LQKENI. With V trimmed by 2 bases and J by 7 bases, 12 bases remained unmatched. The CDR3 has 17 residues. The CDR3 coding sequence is TGTGCCAGCTCACCAAAAATAGCGGGAGATGTGGGAAATGAGCAGTTCTTC. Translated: CASSPKIAGDVGNEQFF.

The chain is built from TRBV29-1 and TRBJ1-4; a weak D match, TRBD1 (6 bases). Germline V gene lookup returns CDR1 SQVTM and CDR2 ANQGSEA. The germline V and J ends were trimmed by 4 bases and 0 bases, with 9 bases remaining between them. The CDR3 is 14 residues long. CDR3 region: CSVGDRTTNEKLFF. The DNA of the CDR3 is TGCAGCGTTGGAGACAGGACAACTAATGAAAAACTGTTTTTT.

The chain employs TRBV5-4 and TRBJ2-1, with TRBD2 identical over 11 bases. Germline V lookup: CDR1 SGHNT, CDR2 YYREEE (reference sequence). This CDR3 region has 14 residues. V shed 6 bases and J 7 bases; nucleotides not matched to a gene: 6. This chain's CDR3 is CASTLSGRANEQFF. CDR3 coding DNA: TGTGCCAGCACCCTTAGCGGGAGGGCAAATGAGCAGTTCTTC.

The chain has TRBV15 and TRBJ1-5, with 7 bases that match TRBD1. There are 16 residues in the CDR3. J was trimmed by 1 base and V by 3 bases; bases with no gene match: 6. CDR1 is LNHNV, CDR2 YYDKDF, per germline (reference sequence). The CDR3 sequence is CATSSRRQGSNQPQHF. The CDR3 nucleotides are TGTGCCACCAGCAGTCGGCGACAGGGAAGCAATCAGCCCCAGCATTTT.

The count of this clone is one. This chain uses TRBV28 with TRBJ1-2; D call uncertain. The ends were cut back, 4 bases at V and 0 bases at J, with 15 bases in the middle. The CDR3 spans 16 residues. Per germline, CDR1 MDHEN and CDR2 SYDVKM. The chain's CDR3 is CASSSSDGVTNYGYTF. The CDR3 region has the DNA TGTGCCAGCAGTTCGTCTGACGGAGTCACTAACTATGGCTACACCTTC.

Here the CDR3 reads CASSLSGLSTEAFF. The CDR3 nucleotides are TGTGCCAGCAGCCTGTCGGGATTATCGACTGAAGCTTTCTTT. The chain employs TRBV7-9 and TRBJ1-1; D remains unclear. The CDR3 loop spans 14 amino acids. Germline CDR1 SEHNR, CDR2 FQNEAQ (reference sequence). V was cut by 5 bases and J by 5 bases, with 15 bases left in between.

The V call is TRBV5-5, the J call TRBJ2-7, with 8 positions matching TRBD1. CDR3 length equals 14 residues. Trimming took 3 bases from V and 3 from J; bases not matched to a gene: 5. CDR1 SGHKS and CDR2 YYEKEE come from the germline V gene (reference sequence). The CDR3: CASSWGQANYEQYF. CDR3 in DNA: TGTGCCAGCAGCTGGGGACAGGCGAACTACGAGCAGTACTTC.

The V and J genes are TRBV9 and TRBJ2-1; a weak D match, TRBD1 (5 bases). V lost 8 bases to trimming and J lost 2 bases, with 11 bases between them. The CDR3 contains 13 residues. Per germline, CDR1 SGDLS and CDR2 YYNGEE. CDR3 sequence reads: CASSQATYNEQFF. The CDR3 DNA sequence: TGTGCCAGTTCACAGGCGACCTACAATGAGCAGTTCTTC.

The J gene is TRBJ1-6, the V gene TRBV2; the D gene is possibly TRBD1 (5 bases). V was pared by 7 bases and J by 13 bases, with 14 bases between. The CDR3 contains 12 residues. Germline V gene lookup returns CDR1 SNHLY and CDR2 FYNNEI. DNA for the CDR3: TGTGCCAGCACAATTGGGGCCGAGCCCCTCCACTTT. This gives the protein CASTIGAEPLHF.